This T cell receptor (beta chain) was obtained from a study of T cell repertoires in cytomegalovirus infection. At the level of the study: Shared public TCR beta signatures pointed to both CMV infection and a matching HLA type.

This clonotype was seen at least ten times. The antigen is unknown. General study points: Individuals carrying CMV plus the relevant HLA were identified by cumulative frequency of public TCR beta families. The study found HLA-C-restricted CMV-specific TCR beta clonotypes dominating the ex vivo response.

TCRdb reanalysed the reads using MiXCR and keeps one entry per CDR3 protein. The data hold 200,000 to 300,000 distinct CDR3 sequences, with over 8% observed a single time. The sequence derives from a human donor in good health (CMV status not recorded). Some clones in this sample may be carry-over from other donors' samples. What was sequenced was PBMCs.

The CDR3 region is CASSQESQGYSDTQYF. The DNA of the CDR3 is TGCGCCAGCAGCCAAGAATCACAGGGATATTCAGATACGCAGTATTTT. The J gene is TRBJ2-3, the V gene TRBV4-1, with D tentatively TRBD1 (6 bases). The germline V gene encodes CDR1 MGHRA and CDR2 YSYEKL. V lost 0 bases and J 4 bases, leaving 14 bases between the germline ends. The length of the CDR3 is 16 residues.